The rows below give T cell receptor beta chains drawn from one sample of a study of cytomegalovirus exposure and HLA in healthy donors. Assay: immunoSEQ multiplex PCR; the TCRdb copy retains only in-frame clones and omits some. The data contain 200,000 to 250,000 clones, approximately 79% of them singletons. Material for sequencing was PBMCs. The receptors shown here come from a man aged 45-65 years in good health and CMV-seronegative. Each CDR3 is given with its conserved first and last residue. The D gene is left open where the match is weak. Size values are once, few and many counts, or a class for expanded clones, and some rows have none.

v_gene	j_gene	abundance	d_gene	CDR3nt	CDR3aa
TRBV11-2	TRBJ1-1	-	-	TGTGCCAGCAGCTTAGGGACGGGGGGTAACACTGAAGCTTTCTTT	CASSLGTGGNTEAFF
TRBV7-3	TRBJ2-2	-	TRBD2	TGTGCCAGCAGCTTGAGCCTAGCGGGAGGGCTCGACACCGGGGAGCTGTTTTTT	CASSLSLAGGLDTGELFF
TRBV29-1	TRBJ2-2	few	TRBD1	TGCAGCGGTACCCGGGACAGGGGGCTCGGGGAGCTGTTTTTT	CSGTRDRGLGELFF
TRBV7-2	TRBJ2-7	-	TRBD1	TGTGCCAGCAGCCCGACGCCGGGACAGGGGTACGAGCAGTACTTC	CASSPTPGQGYEQYF
TRBV27	TRBJ1-2	-	TRBD1	TGTGCCAGCAGTTTCCGGGGACAGGACTATGGCTACACCTTC	CASSFRGQDYGYTF
TRBV27	TRBJ1-1	-	-	TGTGCCAGCCGATTAGGGGGTATCGCTGAAGCTTTCTTT	CASRLGGIAEAFF
TRBV28	TRBJ2-2	-	-	TGTGCCAGCAAGGCAGGGAACACCGGGGAGCTGTTTTTT	CASKAGNTGELFF
TRBV5-5	TRBJ2-5	-	-	TGTGCCAGCAGCTTGGATATGGGGGCCGTACAAGAGACCCAGTACTTC	CASSLDMGAVQETQYF
TRBV25-1	TRBJ2-1	-	-	TGTGCCAGCAGTGGATCTATATACAATGAGCAGTTCTTC	CASSGSIYNEQFF
TRBV11-2	TRBJ2-5	few	-	TGTGCCAGCAGCTTACGGGGACTCGAAAAAGAGACCCAGTACTTC	CASSLRGLEKETQYF
TRBV7-6	TRBJ2-5	-	-	TGTGCCAGCAGCGACCCGGGGGAGACCCAGTACTTC	CASSDPGETQYF
TRBV11-3	TRBJ2-2	once	-	TGTGCCAGCAGCCGGGATCCTCTTCTTGGGGAGCTGTTTTTT	CASSRDPLLGELFF
TRBV18	TRBJ2-7	-	-	TGTGCCAGCTCACCGGAGGAGGCCTACGAGCAGTACTTC	CASSPEEAYEQYF
TRBV28	TRBJ1-2	-	-	TGTGCCAGCAGAACAGAAAACTATGGCTACACCTTC	CASRTENYGYTF
TRBV10-3	TRBJ2-7	-	TRBD1	TGTGCCATCAGCCCCCGGGACAGGGGGGTGTACGAGCAGTACTTC	CAISPRDRGVYEQYF
TRBV21-1	TRBJ2-5	-	-	TGTGCCAGCAGCAAAGAGCCAGCGGAAGAGACCCAGTACTTC	CASSKEPAEETQYF
TRBV27	TRBJ2-7	-	-	TGTGCCAGCAGTTTAGGGCAGGGGACCTACGAGCAGTACTTC	CASSLGQGTYEQYF
TRBV27	TRBJ2-3	-	TRBD2	TGTGCCAGCAGTTCCCCTCCACTAGCGGGAGGCACAGATACGCAGTATTTT	CASSSPPLAGGTDTQYF
TRBV30	TRBJ1-6	-	TRBD1	TGTGCCTGGACCCCGGGACAGGAGTCTTCACCCCTCCACTTT	CAWTPGQESSPLHF
TRBV27	TRBJ2-7	few	-	TGTGCCAGCAGTCCTTGGGGAGGCCAGACCTACGAGCAGTACTTC	CASSPWGGQTYEQYF
TRBV9	TRBJ2-1	-	TRBD2	TGTGCCAGCAGCACGGGACTAACCAATGAGCAGTTCTTC	CASSTGLTNEQFF
TRBV5-1	TRBJ2-7	-	-	TGCGCCAGCAGCTTGGTACTAGGGGGCTCCTACGAGCAGTACTTC	CASSLVLGGSYEQYF
TRBV11-2	TRBJ2-7	-	-	TGTGCCAGCAGTCCACCGGGGATTACCTACGAGCAGTACTTC	CASSPPGITYEQYF
TRBV28	TRBJ1-2	-	TRBD1	TGTGCCAGCAGTTCCTGGACAGGAGGGAACTATGGCTACACCTTC	CASSSWTGGNYGYTF
TRBV6-5	TRBJ2-7	once	-	TGTGCCAGCAGTCGCCCCGGGAGTCGCGAGCAGTACTTC	CASSRPGSREQYF
TRBV2	TRBJ2-7	once	-	TGTGCCACCGGTGAGGGGGGTTACGAGCAGTACTTC	CATGEGGYEQYF
TRBV4-1	TRBJ1-4	-	-	TGCGCCAGCAGCCCTCTCTCTGAAAAACTGTTTTTT	CASSPLSEKLFF
TRBV7-3	TRBJ2-6	-	-	TGTGCCAGCAGCTTAAGAGGCTCTGGGGCCAACGTCCTGACTTTC	CASSLRGSGANVLTF
TRBV5-4	TRBJ2-5	-	TRBD1	TGTGCCAGCAGCAAGGGGGGACAGGCACAAGAGACCCAGTACTTC	CASSKGGQAQETQYF
TRBV5-1	TRBJ2-1	-	TRBD2	TGCGCCAGCAGCTTAGGGACGGGACTAGCGGCAGAGCGCTACAATGAGCAGTTCTTC	CASSLGTGLAAERYNEQFF
TRBV5-5	TRBJ2-2	once	TRBD1	TGTGCCAGCAGCAACCGGGACAGGGACACCGGGGAGCTGTTTTTT	CASSNRDRDTGELFF
TRBV6-5	TRBJ2-3	-	TRBD2	TGTGCCAGCAGTTACCTAGCGGGGCGCACAGATACGCAGTATTTT	CASSYLAGRTDTQYF
TRBV4-1	TRBJ1-1	-	TRBD1	TGCGCCAGCAGCCGAAGGGACAGGGGGGTATTCCCTGAAGCTTTCTTT	CASSRRDRGVFPEAFF
TRBV2	TRBJ1-1	once	TRBD1	TGTGCCAGCAGTTCTGGGACAGCAAGGCGGACTGAAGCTTTCTTT	CASSSGTARRTEAFF
TRBV10-3	TRBJ1-1	-	TRBD1	TGTGCCATTTGGGGGACAGGGAACACTGAAGCTTTCTTT	CAIWGTGNTEAFF
TRBV5-1	TRBJ2-7	-	-	TGCGCCAGCAGCTTGGCCTTGACAGCTGACTCCTACGAGCAGTACTTC	CASSLALTADSYEQYF
TRBV29-1	TRBJ1-3	-	-	TGCAGCGTTGAGGGCGGAAACACCATATATTTT	CSVEGGNTIYF
TRBV5-1	TRBJ1-3	-	-	TGCGCCAGCAGCTTGACAGGGAACGGAAACACCATATATTTT	CASSLTGNGNTIYF
TRBV7-2	TRBJ2-7	-	-	TGTGCCAGCAGCTTAAGCGGACAGCCCTACGAGCAGTACTTC	CASSLSGQPYEQYF
TRBV13	TRBJ1-5	-	TRBD1	TGTGCCAGCAGCAGACAGGGCGGGCAGCCCCAGCATTTT	CASSRQGGQPQHF
TRBV14	TRBJ1-1	-	-	TGTGCCAGCAGCAATCTACGGGGTGGCACTGAAGCTTTCTTT	CASSNLRGGTEAFF
TRBV6-1	TRBJ2-3	-	-	TGTGCCAGCAGTGAAAACTCCCCTCCAGATACGCAGTATTTT	CASSENSPPDTQYF
TRBV27	TRBJ1-4	-	-	TGTGCCAGCAGTCCATTGGACAGTAATGAAAAACTGTTTTTT	CASSPLDSNEKLFF
TRBV28	TRBJ2-7	-	TRBD2	TGTGCCAGCAGTTCAGCAGCGGGGGACGCTTACGAGCAGTACTTC	CASSSAAGDAYEQYF
TRBV6-6	TRBJ1-1	few	-	TGTGCCAGCAGACCAGATTCTTCGAACACTGAAGCTTTCTTT	CASRPDSSNTEAFF
TRBV4-2	TRBJ2-1	-	TRBD2	TGTGCCAGCAGCCAAGAGCGATGGACTAGCGGGTCCAATGAGCAGTTCTTC	CASSQERWTSGSNEQFF
TRBV29-1	TRBJ2-7	-	TRBD2	TGCAGCCCCACGGGTATAGCGGGAAGCAACGAGCAGTACTTC	CSPTGIAGSNEQYF
TRBV9	TRBJ2-7	few	-	TGTGCCAGCAGCGTAGTAGGGGTCCACGAGCAGTACTTC	CASSVVGVHEQYF
TRBV11-2	TRBJ2-1	-	TRBD2	TGTGCCAGCAGCTTTCTTGGCGGGAGGGGGTACAATGAGCAGTTCTTC	CASSFLGGRGYNEQFF
TRBV4-1	TRBJ2-7	-	TRBD2	TGCGCCAGCAGCCCCGGGACTAGCGGGACCTACGAGCAGTACTTC	CASSPGTSGTYEQYF
TRBV27	TRBJ1-1	-	TRBD1	TGTGCCAGCAGTTGGGACAGGATGAACACTGAAGCTTTCTTT	CASSWDRMNTEAFF
TRBV6-1	TRBJ2-5	-	TRBD2	TGTGCCAGCAGTGAAAAGACTAGCGGGAGTGCGAAGACCCAGTACTTC	CASSEKTSGSAKTQYF
TRBV10-2	TRBJ2-3	few	TRBD1	TGCGCCAGCAGCCGGGACAGGCCCACAGATACGCAGTATTTT	CASSRDRPTDTQYF
TRBV27	TRBJ1-5	-	-	TGTGCCAGCAGTTTGAGGGAGAATCAGCCCCAGCATTTT	CASSLRENQPQHF
TRBV5-1	TRBJ1-1	-	-	TGCGCCAGCAGCCGAAGCACAGGGCGAGGCACTGAAGCTTTCTTT	CASSRSTGRGTEAFF
TRBV6-6	TRBJ1-4	few	TRBD1	TGTGCCAGCAGTCGGACAGGGGGCCGGGAAAAACTGTTTTTT	CASSRTGGREKLFF
TRBV6-4	TRBJ2-1	-	-	TGTGCCAGCAGTGTGGAGACCACTTCCTACAATGAGCAGTTCTTC	CASSVETTSYNEQFF
TRBV7-2	TRBJ2-1	-	TRBD2	TGTGCCAGCAGCTTTAGCGGGAGGGCCGATGAGCAGTTCTTC	CASSFSGRADEQFF